This TCR beta chain was recovered during a study of cytomegalovirus exposure and HLA in healthy donors. PCR primers comprised 60 Vbeta and 13 Jbeta primers. Sequenced by immunoSEQ multiplex PCR; TCRdb stores in-frame clones only, minus some. Seen here are fewer than 100,000 clones, about 75% observed once, and the top ten hold approximately 6%. Germline V gene lookup returns CDR1 MNHNS and CDR2 SASEGT. V lost 4 bases, J lost 4 bases, and 11 bases stayed unmatched. The CDR3 is 16 amino acids. Concerning this clone: Antigen unknown.

General study results and limits: The study designated 150 or so TCR beta chains cytomegalovirus-associated. Rare TCR sequences predominated, though certain public TCRs were found in many donors.

Sequenced sample: PBMCs. The receptor's source is a female donor in good health and CMV-seronegative. The rearrangement links TRBV6-1 to TRBJ2-3; 7 positions match TRBD2. The CDR3 region is CASSGVFGGRSDTQYF. CDR3 nucleotides: TGTGCCAGCAGTGGAGTTTTCGGGGGGAGGTCAGATACGCAGTATTTT.